This T cell receptor beta chain emerged from a study of human T cells and chemical hapten exposure. Study conclusions and caveats: Sensitizing with DPC caused no change in TCRs above 1 in 1000 frequency. Compared to controls, expanded TCRs made significantly more large clusters of similar CDR3s.

Attachment of unique molecular identifiers to individual cDNA molecules was performed in the library. MiXCR, run by TCRdb on the RACE reads, gives a single entry per CDR3 protein. The table records about 74,000 distinct CDR3 sequences, approximately 29% of them present only once. With regard to this clonotype: What it binds is not known.

Sample time point: patch test 1, 2 weeks after DPC sensitization. Treatment defined: therapeutic diphenylcyclopropenone sensitization with weekly scalp DPC. The clonotype was recovered from a man in his forties with alopecia areata. Some clones in this sample may be carry-over from other donors' samples. The sample in question was whole blood, obtained in connection with sensitization to the hapten diphenylcyclopropenone (DPC).

CDR3 amino acids: CSARRTWDRDGQPQHF. CDR3 coding DNA: TGCAGTGCTCGCCGGACTTGGGACAGGGATGGGCAGCCCCAGCATTTT. The chain has TRBV20-1 and TRBJ1-5; the match to TRBD1 covers 9 bases. The J segment lost 7 bases and the V segment lost 5 bases, leaving 15 bases of the junction unmatched. Germline lookup yields CDR1 DFQATT and CDR2 SNEGSKA (reference sequence). There are 16 residues in the CDR3.